The subject of this entry is one T cell receptor (beta chain). Its antigen is not known. The source of the sample is a study of cytomegalovirus exposure and HLA in healthy donors. Study conclusions and caveats: A later analysis associated some 16,000 TCR beta sequences with HLA alleles at a 0.05 false discovery rate. Most likely, a cluster of highly shared sequence variants arose as a sequencing artifact. Reports showed the classifier diagnosing cytomegalovirus status with high specificity and sensitivity.

The CDR3 is made up of 16 amino acids. Trimming shortened V by 6 bases and J by 8 bases, and 22 bases separated the two germline ends. Per the germline V gene, CDR1 is MNHEY and CDR2 is SMNVEV (reference sequence). The PCR contained 60 Vbeta and 13 Jbeta primers. Sequencing used immunoSEQ multiplex PCR; TCRdb keeps in-frame clones, though not all of them. The sample records under 200,000 clones, 65% to 85% being singletons. The chain recombines TRBV27 with TRBJ1-4, with D possibly TRBD1 on 6 matching bases. Sequences were obtained from PBMCs. The TCR sequence derives from a male donor in good health and CMV-seropositive. The CDR3 sequence is CASRPAGEGLREKLFF. The CDR3 nucleotides are TGTGCCAGCAGGCCGGCAGGGGAGGGCCTTAGGGAAAAACTGTTTTTT. The full variable domain, in which reference TRBV27 and TRBJ1-4 provide the parts outside the CDR3, is EAQVTQNPRYLITVTGKKLTVTCSQNMNHEYMSWYRQDPGLGLRQIYYSMNVEVTDKGDVPEGYKVSRKEKRNFPLILESPSPNQTSLYFCASRPAGEGLREKLFFGSGTQLSVL.